The TCR beta chain under discussion was sequenced for a study of shared clonotypes between healthy human individuals. CDR1 is SGHDT and CDR2 is YYEEEE in the germline V gene. J gave up 2 bases and V 0 bases, and 11 bases lay outside the gene matches. CDR3 length: 18 amino acids. Some clones are missing from TCRdb's copy, which holds only in-frame ones; the method was immunoSEQ multiplex PCR. The sample carries hundreds of thousands of clones, approximately 73% recorded once. This TCR came from a woman between 25 and 40 years old in good health. The sequenced material came from memory CD4+ T cells sorted from blood. Subset here: CD45RA-negative fraction. V gene TRBV5-6 combines with J gene TRBJ2-3, with 8 bases lining up with TRBD1. The CDR3 DNA is TGTGCCAGCAGCTTGGCCGGGATTACAGGGGGATTCACAGATACGCAGTATTTT. This encodes CASSLAGITGGFTDTQYF.